Below are 12 T cell receptor beta chains sequenced from a single sample in a study of cytomegalovirus exposure and HLA in healthy donors. In the PCR, 60 Vbeta and 13 Jbeta primers were used. The data were produced by immunoSEQ multiplex PCR, yet TCRdb's version contains in-frame clones alone and is incomplete. The table has 100,000 to 150,000 clones, less than 85% seen once. Sequencing was carried out using PBMCs. Source of these receptors: a middle-aged man in good health and CMV-seronegative.

The chain joins TRBV6-5 to TRBJ1-2; possibly TRBD1 for D (6 bases). V dropped 8 bases and J dropped 4 bases, with 17 bases sitting between them. Germline CDR1 MNHEY, CDR2 SVGAGI. CDR3 size: 14 residues. The CDR3 spells CASRPTGLSYGYTF. In DNA form, the CDR3 reads TGTGCCAGCCGACCTACAGGGCTTAGCTATGGCTACACCTTC.

This chain joins TRBV5-1 and TRBJ2-1, with D possibly matching TRBD1 (6 bases). Trimming cost V 4 bases and J 3 bases, with 14 bases left between them. Germline lookup yields CDR1 SGHRS and CDR2 YFSETQ. This CDR3 has 15 residues. This CDR3 is CASSPDRSLYNEQFF. The CDR3, as DNA: TGCGCCAGCAGCCCTGACAGGTCGCTCTACAATGAGCAGTTCTTC. Drawing the rest from reference TRBV5-1 and TRBJ2-1, the complete variable domain is KAGVTQTPRYLIKTRGQQVTLSCSPISGHRSVSWYQQTPGQGLQFLFEYFSETQRNKGNFPGRFSGRQFSNSRSEMNVSTLELGDSALYLCASSPDRSLYNEQFFGPGTRLTVL.

This clone has more than one count but fewer than ten. The CDR3 here is CASSALQGAKNIQYF. CDR3 sequence (DNA): TGTGCCAGCAGTGCGCTACAGGGAGCCAAAAACATTCAGTACTTC. This chain connects TRBV6-1 to TRBJ2-4; D is perhaps TRBD1 (6 bases). The germline V gene has CDR1 MNHNS and CDR2 SASEGT. V lost 4 bases and J 0 bases, leaving 10 bases between the germline ends. CDR3 length equals 15 residues.

This chain uses TRBV6-6 with TRBJ1-5; a weak D match, TRBD1 (5 bases). Germline-derived CDR1 and CDR2 are MNHNY and SVGAGI (reference sequence). The CDR3 contains 15 residues. V lost 7 bases, J lost 2 bases, and 15 bases lay in between. DNA of the CDR3: TGTGCCAGCATCCCCGGGGGGGATGGCAATCAGCCCCAGCATTTT. Its protein is CASIPGGDGNQPQHF.

This clone was recorded a few times. V and J are TRBV14 and TRBJ2-7; 7 bases map to TRBD1. Germline lookup yields CDR1 SGHDN and CDR2 FVKESK. V lost 1 base, J lost 3 bases, and 3 bases stayed unmatched. This CDR3 has 14 residues. The CDR3 DNA is TGTGCCAGCAGCCAAGGGGACAGCTTCTACGAGCAGTACTTC. It codes for CASSQGDSFYEQYF.

The chain uses TRBV19 and TRBJ1-5; 7 bases map to TRBD1. The germline V gene has CDR1 LNHDA and CDR2 SQIVND (reference sequence). This CDR3 has 17 residues. V lost 3 bases to trimming and J lost 1 base; unmatched junction nucleotides: 9. The CDR3 region has the DNA TGTGCCAGTAGTATCCGCCGGGACAGAGTGAGCAATCAGCCCCAGCATTTT. It codes for CASSIRRDRVSNQPQHF.

This clone was seen once. The V call is TRBV5-4, the J call TRBJ2-2; tentative D call: TRBD1 (5 bases). The CDR3 extends over 17 amino acids. The V gene's germline CDR1 is SGHNT and CDR2 YYREEE (reference sequence). V shed 0 bases and J shed 5 bases, with 17 bases lying between them. This CDR3 reads CASSLGLGAGGTGELFF. Here the CDR3 DNA reads TGTGCCAGCAGCTTGGGTTTAGGGGCCGGTGGGACCGGGGAGCTGTTTTTT.

This chain connects TRBV19 to TRBJ2-7; D perhaps matches TRBD1 (6 bases). The CDR3 runs to 16 residues. Germline V CDR1 and CDR2: LNHDA, SQIVND (reference sequence). V lost 6 bases and J 3 bases, leaving 21 bases between the germline ends. CDR3 residues: CASSSYRDTTVYEQYF. CDR3 DNA sequence: TGTGCCAGTAGCTCCTACCGGGACACAACAGTCTACGAGCAGTACTTC. The full variable domain, with the rest looked up from reference TRBV19 and TRBJ2-7, is DGGITQSPKYLFRKEGQNVTLSCEQNLNHDAMYWYRQDPGQGLRLIYYSQIVNDFQKGDIAEGYSVSREKKESFPLTVTSAQKNPTAFYLCASSSYRDTTVYEQYFGPGTRLTVT.

This clone occurred once. CDR3 region: CASSPGLAGAPNTGELFF. DNA of the CDR3: TGTGCCAGCAGCCCCGGACTAGCGGGAGCTCCGAACACCGGGGAGCTGTTTTTT. The V gene is TRBV5-4, the J gene TRBJ2-2; TRBD2 matches at 13 bases. CDR1 is SGHNT and CDR2 is YYREEE in the germline V gene (reference sequence). The CDR3 is 18 residues long. Trimming cost V 4 bases and J 0 bases; bases outside gene matches: 6.

The V and J genes are TRBV30 and TRBJ1-1; tentatively, D is TRBD1 (5 bases). The V end lost 2 bases, the J end lost 4 bases, and 8 bases lay between the germline ends. Germline values: CDR1 GTSNPN, CDR2 SVGIG (reference sequence). This CDR3 is built from 12 residues. For the CDR3, the DNA is TGTGCCTGGAGTCGGGGGTCCACTGAAGCTTTCTTT. Translation: CAWSRGSTEAFF.

V usage is TRBV19 and J usage is TRBJ1-2; 11 bases fit TRBD1. The CDR3 extends over 15 amino acids. Trimming took 5 bases from V and 4 from J; bases not matched to a gene: 6. The germline gives CDR1 LNHDA, CDR2 SQIVND (reference sequence). CDR3 region: CASSLRTGGVYGYTF. In DNA form, the CDR3 reads TGTGCCAGTAGTCTCCGGACAGGGGGCGTCTATGGCTACACCTTC.

The V and J genes are TRBV7-2 and TRBJ2-2, with 9 bases aligning to TRBD1. Trimming removed 5 bases from V and 4 bases from J; junction bases left unmatched: 5. Germline CDR1 reads SGHTA; CDR2 reads FQGNSA. CDR3 length: 15 residues. The CDR3 spells CASSAGTGLTGELFF. The CDR3 DNA sequence: TGTGCCAGCAGCGCCGGGACAGGGCTCACCGGGGAGCTGTTTTTT.